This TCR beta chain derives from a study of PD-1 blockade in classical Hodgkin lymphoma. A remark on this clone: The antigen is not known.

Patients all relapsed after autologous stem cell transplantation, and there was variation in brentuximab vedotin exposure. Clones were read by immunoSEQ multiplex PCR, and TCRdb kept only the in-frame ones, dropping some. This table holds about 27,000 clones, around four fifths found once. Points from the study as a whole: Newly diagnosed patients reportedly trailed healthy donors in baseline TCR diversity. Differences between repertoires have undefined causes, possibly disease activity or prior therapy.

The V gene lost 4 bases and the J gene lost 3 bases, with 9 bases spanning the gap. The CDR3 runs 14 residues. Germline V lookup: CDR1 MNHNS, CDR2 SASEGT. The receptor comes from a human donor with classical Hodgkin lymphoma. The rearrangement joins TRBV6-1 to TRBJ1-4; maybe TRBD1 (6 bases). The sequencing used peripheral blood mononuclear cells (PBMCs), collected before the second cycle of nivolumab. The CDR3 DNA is TGTGCCAGCAGTGCACAGGGAGCTAATGAAAAACTGTTTTTT. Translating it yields CASSAQGANEKLFF.